The rows below give T cell receptor beta chains drawn from one sample of a study of OX40 agonist ivuxolimab in advanced cancers. The repertoire was sequenced with immunoSEQ multiplex PCR; TCRdb's copy has only in-frame clones and lacks some. The sample includes 50,000 to 70,000 clones, 80% to 95% seen only once; the top ten take roughly 0.45%. Sequencing used CD4+ or CD8+ T cells sorted from blood, obtained in a trial of the OX40 agonist ivuxolimab. The source of these receptors is an adult with an advanced solid tumor such as melanoma, head and neck, liver or kidney cancer. Each CDR3 is given with its conserved first and last residue. The D gene is left open where the match is weak. Expanded clones are given a class, and other clones once, few, many or no size at all.

TRBJ1-2 once TRBV9 14 TRBD1 CASRGDSSNYGYTF TGTGCCAGCAGAGGGGACAGTTCTAACTATGGCTACACCTTC
TRBJ2-1 once TRBV27 18 - CASSITSPGLQTYNEQFF TGTGCCAGCAGTATCACCTCCCCGGGACTCCAGACCTACAATGAGCAGTTCTTC
TRBJ1-1 - TRBV29-1 14 - CSVSAGTANTEAFF TGCAGCGTCTCAGCAGGGACGGCGAACACTGAAGCTTTCTTT
TRBJ2-5 - TRBV15 16 - CATSSRGGFSIETQYF TGTGCCACCAGCAGCCGAGGGGGGTTTTCGATTGAGACCCAGTACTTC
TRBJ2-6 once TRBV4-2 17 - CASSQEGAGTGANVLTF TGTGCCAGCAGCCAAGAAGGTGCAGGGACTGGGGCCAACGTCCTGACTTTC
TRBJ1-2 - TRBV10-1 13 - CASSESWGGGYTF TGCGCCAGCAGTGAGTCTTGGGGCGGAGGCTACACCTTC
TRBJ2-7 - TRBV7-2 16 - CASSQRRGKSSYEQYF TGTGCCAGCAGCCAACGGCGGGGAAAGAGCTCCTACGAGCAGTACTTC
TRBJ1-1 - TRBV23-1 15 - CASSLPGHKNTEAFF TGCGCCAGCAGTCTCCCCGGACACAAGAACACTGAAGCTTTCTTT
TRBJ2-1 once TRBV10-3 14 TRBD2 CAISRLAGDNEQFF TGTGCCATCAGCCGACTAGCGGGAGACAATGAGCAGTTCTTC
TRBJ1-2 - TRBV6-5 15 - CASSYSEGANYGYTF TGTGCCAGCAGTTACTCAGAAGGAGCTAACTATGGCTACACCTTC
TRBJ2-1 - TRBV23-1 16 TRBD1 CASSQKDRELDNEQFF TGCGCCAGCAGTCAAAAGGACAGGGAGTTAGACAATGAGCAGTTCTTC
TRBJ1-1 - TRBV9 14 - CASSVAASSTEAFF TGTGCCAGCAGCGTAGCTGCGTCGAGCACTGAAGCTTTCTTT
TRBJ2-2 - TRBV10-3 11 - CAIENTGELFF TGTGCCATCGAAAACACCGGGGAGCTGTTTTTT
TRBJ2-7 - TRBV7-9 15 TRBD2 CASSLALGLAYEQYF TGTGCCAGCAGCTTAGCTTTGGGACTAGCCTACGAGCAGTACTTC
TRBJ2-5 once TRBV21-1 15 - CASSRGQMELETQYF TGTGCCAGCAGCAGGGGTCAAATGGAACTCGAGACCCAGTACTTC
TRBJ1-6 - TRBV4-3 15 TRBD1 CASSQGQETFSPLHF TGCGCCAGCAGCCAGGGACAGGAAACTTTTTCACCCCTCCACTTT
TRBJ2-3 - TRBV10-3 16 TRBD2 CAISDGASGRADTQYF TGTGCCATCAGTGATGGGGCTAGCGGGAGGGCAGATACGCAGTATTTT
TRBJ1-1 - TRBV19 14 - CASSIWGTRSEAFF TGTGCCAGTAGTATCTGGGGGACACGGAGTGAAGCTTTCTTT
TRBJ1-2 once TRBV7-2 15 TRBD1 CASSLDWDRSYGYTF TGTGCCAGCAGCTTAGACTGGGACAGGAGCTATGGCTACACCTTC
TRBJ2-7 once TRBV5-1 14 - CASSLDPGNQEQYF TGCGCCAGCAGCTTGGACCCGGGGAACCAGGAGCAGTACTTC
TRBJ2-3 - TRBV9 15 - CASSVALNPGDTQYF TGTGCCAGCAGCGTAGCCCTAAATCCCGGAGATACGCAGTATTTT
TRBJ1-2 - TRBV11-2 17 TRBD1 CAGTELGQGEHYYGYTF TGTGCCGGCACCGAACTAGGACAGGGGGAACATTACTATGGCTACACCTTC
TRBJ1-5 - TRBV28 15 - CASSLQNALNQPQHF TGTGCCAGCAGTTTACAGAATGCCCTGAATCAGCCCCAGCATTTT
TRBJ1-1 - TRBV14 14 - CASSRLLGDTEAFF TGTGCCAGCAGCCGGCTACTAGGGGACACTGAAGCTTTCTTT
TRBJ2-7 - TRBV6-6 14 TRBD2 CASRWTSGTYEQYF TGTGCCAGCAGATGGACTAGCGGGACTTACGAGCAGTACTTC
TRBJ2-7 - TRBV7-8 15 TRBD2 CASSSRLAGGPEQYF TGTGCCAGCAGCTCCCGACTAGCGGGAGGGCCAGAGCAGTACTTC
TRBJ2-5 - TRBV29-1 14 TRBD1 CSATTGGGGETQYF TGCAGCGCAACCACAGGGGGCGGAGGGGAGACCCAGTACTTC
TRBJ1-1 - TRBV11-2 14 - CASSLGGQATEAFF TGTGCCAGCAGCTTAGGAGGGCAGGCCACTGAAGCTTTCTTT
TRBJ2-3 - TRBV19 14 TRBD2 CASSLGGSPDTQYF TGTGCCAGTAGTCTAGGCGGGAGCCCAGATACGCAGTATTTT
TRBJ2-1 - TRBV5-6 15 - CASSYELTRANEQFF TGTGCCAGCAGCTATGAATTGACCCGTGCGAATGAGCAGTTCTTC
TRBJ2-6 - TRBV19 15 - CASSISLSGANVLTF TGTGCCAGTAGTATCTCTCTCTCTGGGGCCAACGTCCTGACTTTC
TRBJ2-5 - TRBV27 15 TRBD1 CASSLKRGRAGTQYF TGTGCCAGCAGTTTAAAAAGGGGGCGAGCTGGGACCCAGTACTTC
TRBJ1-3 - TRBV7-9 13 - CASSPSSGNTIYF TGTGCCAGCAGCCCCTCCAGTGGAAACACCATATATTTT
TRBJ2-3 - TRBV2 17 TRBD2 CASSKGLAGGLTDTQYF TGTGCCAGCAGCAAAGGACTAGCGGGCGGCCTCACAGATACGCAGTATTTT
TRBJ2-1 - TRBV27 15 TRBD1 CASGNRGLTNNEQFF TGTGCCAGCGGTAACAGGGGGCTTACGAACAATGAGCAGTTCTTC
TRBJ2-1 - TRBV6-6 15 - CASSYDERTYNEQFF TGTGCCAGCAGTTACGACGAAAGGACCTACAATGAGCAGTTCTTC
TRBJ1-5 - TRBV30 13 TRBD1 CAWSVQGRGPQHF TGTGCCTGGAGTGTACAGGGGAGGGGGCCCCAGCATTTT
TRBJ2-5 - TRBV5-1 17 TRBD2 CASSLGTTSGSRETQYF TGCGCCAGCAGCCTAGGTACAACTAGCGGGAGTAGGGAGACCCAGTACTTC
TRBJ2-2 - TRBV5-1 14 - CASSFSELTGELFF TGCGCCAGCAGCTTTAGCGAGCTTACCGGGGAGCTGTTTTTT
TRBJ2-7 - TRBV10-3 17 TRBD2 CAITTGPGLAGPYEQYF TGTGCCATCACTACAGGACCGGGACTAGCGGGGCCTTACGAGCAGTACTTC
TRBJ2-1 - TRBV6-5 11 - CASRGVNEQFF TGTGCCAGCAGAGGGGTTAATGAGCAGTTCTTC
TRBJ1-6 - TRBV15 13 - CATSRDRQFLLHF TGTGCCACCAGCAGAGATCGACAGTTCCTCCTCCACTTT
TRBJ1-4 - TRBV10-2 13 - CAPTLADNEKLFF TGCGCCCCTACGTTGGCCGACAATGAAAAACTGTTTTTT
TRBJ2-1 - TRBV5-1 16 TRBD2 CASSWTSGRAGNEQFF TGCGCCAGCAGCTGGACTAGCGGGAGGGCGGGAAATGAGCAGTTCTTC
TRBJ1-5 - TRBV5-1 14 TRBD1 CASSFGQAGQPQHF TGCGCCAGCAGCTTCGGACAGGCGGGGCAGCCCCAGCATTTT
TRBJ2-2 - TRBV2 14 - CASSERRDTGELFF TGTGCCAGCAGTGAAAGGCGGGACACCGGGGAGCTGTTTTTT
TRBJ2-1 - TRBV7-9 13 - CASSSRQLNEQFF TGTGCCAGCAGCTCGCGACAGCTGAATGAGCAGTTCTTC
TRBJ1-4 - TRBV30 17 - CAWSESPSLRINEKLFF TGTGCCTGGAGCGAGAGCCCCTCACTACGAATCAATGAAAAACTGTTTTTT
TRBJ1-1 - TRBV18 14 - CASSPRQGNTEAFF TGTGCCAGCTCACCAAGGCAGGGGAACACTGAAGCTTTCTTT
TRBJ1-2 - TRBV15 12 - CATSRGPMGYTF TGTGCCACCAGCAGAGGTCCTATGGGCTACACCTTC
TRBJ2-3 - TRBV4-3 18 TRBD2 CASSQDWASGRVVDTQYF TGCGCCAGCAGCCAAGATTGGGCTAGCGGGAGAGTAGTAGATACGCAGTATTTT
TRBJ2-3 - TRBV18 15 TRBD1 CASSLGTGGQDTQYF TGTGCCAGCTCACTCGGGACAGGGGGTCAAGATACGCAGTATTTT
TRBJ2-5 - TRBV10-3 13 TRBD2 CAISAGGSETQYF TGTGCCATCAGCGCGGGGGGGTCGGAGACCCAGTACTTC
TRBJ1-3 - TRBV18 18 - CASSPTMGAQGSGNTIYF TGTGCCAGCTCACCGACGATGGGCGCACAGGGCTCTGGAAACACCATATATTTT
TRBJ1-1 - TRBV7-9 14 - CASSLRELNTEAFF TGTGCCAGCAGCTTGCGGGAACTAAACACTGAAGCTTTCTTT
TRBJ2-3 - TRBV25-1 14 - CASSELGLVDTQYF TGTGCCAGCAGTGAATTGGGGCTAGTAGATACGCAGTATTTT
TRBJ2-2 - TRBV7-6 17 - CASSLGGGGFYTGELFF TGTGCCAGCAGCTTAGGGGGCGGGGGCTTTTACACCGGGGAGCTGTTTTTT